This entry describes one TCR beta chain. What it binds is unknown. PCR primers comprised 60 Vbeta and 13 Jbeta primers. Measured with immunoSEQ multiplex PCR; TCRdb has only the in-frame clones, and not every one. This sample carries about 140,000 clones, roughly 78% of them seen once, and the ten largest clones take 5% to 8.5%. The data were taken from a study of cytomegalovirus exposure and HLA in healthy donors. Study at large: Most genotyped donors, 65% to 85% of 350 to 500, had Caucasian-associated genetic ancestry. The study, taken as a whole, reports: In vitro, a few CMV-associated chains proved specific for CMV antigens. Analysis performed later found approximately 17,000 TCR beta sequences associated with HLA alleles at 0.05 false discovery rate.

Donors were nominally healthy when sampled, though unrecorded immune exposures were likely. The ends were cut back, 2 bases at V and 5 bases at J, with 11 bases in the middle. The CDR3 spans 14 residues. Germline CDR1 is SGHRS and CDR2 is YFSETQ. The source is a man aged 35 to 55 in good health and CMV-seropositive. The chain is built from TRBV5-1 and TRBJ2-1; D is perhaps TRBD1 (6 bases). The specimen was PBMCs. The CDR3 region has the DNA TGCGCCAGCAGCTTCGGGACACAAAACAATGAGCAGTTCTTC. This encodes CASSFGTQNNEQFF.